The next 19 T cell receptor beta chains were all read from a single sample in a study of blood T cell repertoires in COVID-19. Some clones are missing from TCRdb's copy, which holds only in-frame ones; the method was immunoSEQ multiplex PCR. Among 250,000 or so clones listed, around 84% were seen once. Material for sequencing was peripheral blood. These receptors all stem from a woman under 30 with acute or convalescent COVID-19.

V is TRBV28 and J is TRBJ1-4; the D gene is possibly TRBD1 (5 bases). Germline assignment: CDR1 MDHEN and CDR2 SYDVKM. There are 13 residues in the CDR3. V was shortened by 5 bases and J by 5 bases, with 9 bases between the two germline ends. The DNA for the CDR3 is TGTGCCAGCAGTCGAGACAGAAATGAAAAACTGTTTTTT. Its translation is CASSRDRNEKLFF.

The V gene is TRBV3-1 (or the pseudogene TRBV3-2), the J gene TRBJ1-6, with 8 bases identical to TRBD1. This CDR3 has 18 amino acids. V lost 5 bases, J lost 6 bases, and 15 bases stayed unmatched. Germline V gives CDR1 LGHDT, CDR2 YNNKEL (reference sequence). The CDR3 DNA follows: TGTGCCAGCAGCACTCGGGACAGGTATTTGGTCGGTAATTCACCCCTCCACTTT. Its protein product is CASSTRDRYLVGNSPLHF.

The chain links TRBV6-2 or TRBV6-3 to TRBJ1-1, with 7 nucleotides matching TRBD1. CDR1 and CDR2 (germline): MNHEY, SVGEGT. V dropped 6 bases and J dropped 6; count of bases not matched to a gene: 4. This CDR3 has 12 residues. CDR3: CASSPGGPEAFF. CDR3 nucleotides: TGTGCCAGCAGCCCAGGGGGACCTGAAGCTTTCTTT.

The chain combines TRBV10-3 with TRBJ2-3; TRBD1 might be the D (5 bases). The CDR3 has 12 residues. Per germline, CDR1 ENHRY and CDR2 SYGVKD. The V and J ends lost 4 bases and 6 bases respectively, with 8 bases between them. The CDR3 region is CAISAGSDTQYF. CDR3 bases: TGTGCCATCAGTGCAGGGTCGGATACGCAGTATTTT.

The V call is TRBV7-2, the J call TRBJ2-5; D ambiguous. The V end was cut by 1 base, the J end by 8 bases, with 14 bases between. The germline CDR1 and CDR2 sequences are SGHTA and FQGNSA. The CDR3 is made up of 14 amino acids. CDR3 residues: CASSLVSGSATQYF. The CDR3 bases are TGTGCCAGCAGCTTAGTTAGTGGCAGCGCAACCCAGTACTTC.

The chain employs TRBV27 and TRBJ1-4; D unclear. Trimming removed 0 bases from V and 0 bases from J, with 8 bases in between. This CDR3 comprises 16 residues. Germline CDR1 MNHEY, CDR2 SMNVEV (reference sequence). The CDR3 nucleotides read TGTGCCAGCAGTTTATCCTTACGGGCAACTAATGAAAAACTGTTTTTT. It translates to CASSLSLRATNEKLFF.

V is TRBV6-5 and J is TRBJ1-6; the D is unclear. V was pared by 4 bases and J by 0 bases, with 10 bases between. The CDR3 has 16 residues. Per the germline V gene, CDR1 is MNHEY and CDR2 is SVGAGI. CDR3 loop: CASSSAKSSYNSPLHF. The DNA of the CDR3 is TGTGCCAGCAGTTCTGCAAAGAGCTCCTATAATTCACCCCTCCACTTT.

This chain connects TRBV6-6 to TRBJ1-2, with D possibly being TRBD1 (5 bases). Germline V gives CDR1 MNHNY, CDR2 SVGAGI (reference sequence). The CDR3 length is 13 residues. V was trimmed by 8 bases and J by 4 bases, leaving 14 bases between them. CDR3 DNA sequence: TGTGCCAGCGGGGGAGGGGCGGGCTATGGCTACACCTTC. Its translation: CASGGGAGYGYTF.

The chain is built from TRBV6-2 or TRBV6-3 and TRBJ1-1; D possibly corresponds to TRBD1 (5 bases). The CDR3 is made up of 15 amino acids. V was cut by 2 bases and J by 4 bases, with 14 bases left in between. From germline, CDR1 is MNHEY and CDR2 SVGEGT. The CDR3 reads CASSYNNRFSTEAFF. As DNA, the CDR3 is TGTGCCAGCAGTTACAACAACAGGTTTAGCACTGAAGCTTTCTTT.

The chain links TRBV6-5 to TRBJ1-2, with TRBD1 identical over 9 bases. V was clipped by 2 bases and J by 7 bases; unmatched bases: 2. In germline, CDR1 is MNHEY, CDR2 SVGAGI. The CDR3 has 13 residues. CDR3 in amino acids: CASSYRDRAGYTF. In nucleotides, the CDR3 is TGTGCCAGCAGTTACCGGGACAGGGCTGGCTACACCTTC.

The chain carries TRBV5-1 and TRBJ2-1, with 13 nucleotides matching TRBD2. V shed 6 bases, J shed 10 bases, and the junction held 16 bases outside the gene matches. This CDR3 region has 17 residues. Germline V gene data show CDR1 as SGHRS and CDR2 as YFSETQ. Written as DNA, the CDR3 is TGCGCCAGCACTGCTCCGGGACTAGCGGGGATTTTGGACGAGCAGTTCTTC. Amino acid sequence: CASTAPGLAGILDEQFF.

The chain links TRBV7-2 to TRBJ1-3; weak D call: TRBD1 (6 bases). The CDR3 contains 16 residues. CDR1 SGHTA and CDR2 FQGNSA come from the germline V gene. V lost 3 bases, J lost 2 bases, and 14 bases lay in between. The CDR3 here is CASSFSQGGTGNTIYF. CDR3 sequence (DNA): TGTGCCAGCAGCTTTTCACAGGGAGGGACTGGAAACACCATATATTTT.

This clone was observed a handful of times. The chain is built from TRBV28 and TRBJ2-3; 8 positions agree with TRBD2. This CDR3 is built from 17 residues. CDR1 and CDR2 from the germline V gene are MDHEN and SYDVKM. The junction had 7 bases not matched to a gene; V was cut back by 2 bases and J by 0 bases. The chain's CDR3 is CASSLLTGGISTDTQYF. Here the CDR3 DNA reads TGTGCCAGCAGTTTACTGACGGGAGGGATTAGCACAGATACGCAGTATTTT.

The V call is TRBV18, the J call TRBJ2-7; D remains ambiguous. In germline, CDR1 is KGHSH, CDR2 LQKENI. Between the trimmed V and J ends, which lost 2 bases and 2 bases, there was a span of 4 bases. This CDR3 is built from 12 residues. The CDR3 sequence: CASSPNTYEQYF. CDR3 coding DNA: TGTGCCAGCTCACCAAATACCTACGAGCAGTACTTC.

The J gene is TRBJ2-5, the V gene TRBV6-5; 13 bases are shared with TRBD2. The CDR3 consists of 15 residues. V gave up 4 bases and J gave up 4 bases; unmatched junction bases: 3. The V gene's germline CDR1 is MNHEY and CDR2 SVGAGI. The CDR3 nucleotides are TGTGCCAGCAGTTGGACTAGCGGGAGTGGAGAGACCCAGTACTTC. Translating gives CASSWTSGSGETQYF.

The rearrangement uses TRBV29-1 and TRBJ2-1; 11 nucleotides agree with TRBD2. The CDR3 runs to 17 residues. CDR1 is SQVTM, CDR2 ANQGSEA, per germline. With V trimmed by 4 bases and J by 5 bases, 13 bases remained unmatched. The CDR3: CSVGGTSGQGAHNEQFF. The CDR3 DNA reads TGCAGCGTTGGAGGGACTAGCGGTCAAGGGGCCCACAATGAGCAGTTCTTC.

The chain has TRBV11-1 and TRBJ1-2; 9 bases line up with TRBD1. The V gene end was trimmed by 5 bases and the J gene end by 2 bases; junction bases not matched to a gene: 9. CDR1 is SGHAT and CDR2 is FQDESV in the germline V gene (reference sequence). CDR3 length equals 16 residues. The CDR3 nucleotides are TGTGCCAGCAGCCCACGAGGACAGGGGAGAAACTATGGCTACACCTTC. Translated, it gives CASSPRGQGRNYGYTF.

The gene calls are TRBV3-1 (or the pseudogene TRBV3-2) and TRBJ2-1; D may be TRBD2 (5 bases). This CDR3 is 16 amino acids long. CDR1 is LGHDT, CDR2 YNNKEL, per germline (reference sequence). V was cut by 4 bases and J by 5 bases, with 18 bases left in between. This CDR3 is CASSPVGERPHNEQFF. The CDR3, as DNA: TGTGCCAGCAGCCCTGTTGGGGAGCGGCCCCACAATGAGCAGTTCTTC.

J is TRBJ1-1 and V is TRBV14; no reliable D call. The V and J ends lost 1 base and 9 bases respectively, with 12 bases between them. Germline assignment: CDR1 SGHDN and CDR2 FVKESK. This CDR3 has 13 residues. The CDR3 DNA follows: TGTGCCAGCAGCCAAGTAAATGCGCTAAAAGCTTTCTTT. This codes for CASSQVNALKAFF.